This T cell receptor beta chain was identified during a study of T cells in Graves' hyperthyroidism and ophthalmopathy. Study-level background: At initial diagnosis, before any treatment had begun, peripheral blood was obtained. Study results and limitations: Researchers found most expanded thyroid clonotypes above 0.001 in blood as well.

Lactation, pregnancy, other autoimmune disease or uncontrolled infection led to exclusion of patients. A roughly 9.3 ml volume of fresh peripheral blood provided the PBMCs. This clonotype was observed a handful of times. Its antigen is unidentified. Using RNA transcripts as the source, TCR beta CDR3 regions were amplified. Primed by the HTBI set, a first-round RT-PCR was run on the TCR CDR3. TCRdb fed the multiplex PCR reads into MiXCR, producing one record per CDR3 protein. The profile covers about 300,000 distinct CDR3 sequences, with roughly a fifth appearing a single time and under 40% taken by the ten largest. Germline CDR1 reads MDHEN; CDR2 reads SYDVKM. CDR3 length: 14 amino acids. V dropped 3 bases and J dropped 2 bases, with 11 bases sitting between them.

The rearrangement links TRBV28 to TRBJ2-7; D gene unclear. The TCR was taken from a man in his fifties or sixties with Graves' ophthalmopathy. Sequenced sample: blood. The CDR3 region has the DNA TGTGCCAGCAGTTTCCTGGGGAAAACCTACGAGCAGTACTTC. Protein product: CASSFLGKTYEQYF.